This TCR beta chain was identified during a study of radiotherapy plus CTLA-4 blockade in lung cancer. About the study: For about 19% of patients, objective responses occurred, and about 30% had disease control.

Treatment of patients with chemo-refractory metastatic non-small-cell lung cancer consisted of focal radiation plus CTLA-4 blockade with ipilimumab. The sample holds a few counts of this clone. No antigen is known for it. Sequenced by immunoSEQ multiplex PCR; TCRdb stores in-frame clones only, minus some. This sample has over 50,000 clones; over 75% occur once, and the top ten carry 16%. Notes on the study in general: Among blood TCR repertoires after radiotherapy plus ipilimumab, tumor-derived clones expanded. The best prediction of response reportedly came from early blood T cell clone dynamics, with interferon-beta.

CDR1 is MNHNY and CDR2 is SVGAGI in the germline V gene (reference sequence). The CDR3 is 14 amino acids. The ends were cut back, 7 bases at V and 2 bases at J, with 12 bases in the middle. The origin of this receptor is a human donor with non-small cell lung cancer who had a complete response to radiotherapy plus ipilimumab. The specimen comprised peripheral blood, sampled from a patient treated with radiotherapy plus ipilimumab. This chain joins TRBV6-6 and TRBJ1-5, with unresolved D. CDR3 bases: TGTGCCAGCACCACCCTACTAGGCAATCAGCCCCAGCATTTT. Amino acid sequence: CASTTLLGNQPQHF.